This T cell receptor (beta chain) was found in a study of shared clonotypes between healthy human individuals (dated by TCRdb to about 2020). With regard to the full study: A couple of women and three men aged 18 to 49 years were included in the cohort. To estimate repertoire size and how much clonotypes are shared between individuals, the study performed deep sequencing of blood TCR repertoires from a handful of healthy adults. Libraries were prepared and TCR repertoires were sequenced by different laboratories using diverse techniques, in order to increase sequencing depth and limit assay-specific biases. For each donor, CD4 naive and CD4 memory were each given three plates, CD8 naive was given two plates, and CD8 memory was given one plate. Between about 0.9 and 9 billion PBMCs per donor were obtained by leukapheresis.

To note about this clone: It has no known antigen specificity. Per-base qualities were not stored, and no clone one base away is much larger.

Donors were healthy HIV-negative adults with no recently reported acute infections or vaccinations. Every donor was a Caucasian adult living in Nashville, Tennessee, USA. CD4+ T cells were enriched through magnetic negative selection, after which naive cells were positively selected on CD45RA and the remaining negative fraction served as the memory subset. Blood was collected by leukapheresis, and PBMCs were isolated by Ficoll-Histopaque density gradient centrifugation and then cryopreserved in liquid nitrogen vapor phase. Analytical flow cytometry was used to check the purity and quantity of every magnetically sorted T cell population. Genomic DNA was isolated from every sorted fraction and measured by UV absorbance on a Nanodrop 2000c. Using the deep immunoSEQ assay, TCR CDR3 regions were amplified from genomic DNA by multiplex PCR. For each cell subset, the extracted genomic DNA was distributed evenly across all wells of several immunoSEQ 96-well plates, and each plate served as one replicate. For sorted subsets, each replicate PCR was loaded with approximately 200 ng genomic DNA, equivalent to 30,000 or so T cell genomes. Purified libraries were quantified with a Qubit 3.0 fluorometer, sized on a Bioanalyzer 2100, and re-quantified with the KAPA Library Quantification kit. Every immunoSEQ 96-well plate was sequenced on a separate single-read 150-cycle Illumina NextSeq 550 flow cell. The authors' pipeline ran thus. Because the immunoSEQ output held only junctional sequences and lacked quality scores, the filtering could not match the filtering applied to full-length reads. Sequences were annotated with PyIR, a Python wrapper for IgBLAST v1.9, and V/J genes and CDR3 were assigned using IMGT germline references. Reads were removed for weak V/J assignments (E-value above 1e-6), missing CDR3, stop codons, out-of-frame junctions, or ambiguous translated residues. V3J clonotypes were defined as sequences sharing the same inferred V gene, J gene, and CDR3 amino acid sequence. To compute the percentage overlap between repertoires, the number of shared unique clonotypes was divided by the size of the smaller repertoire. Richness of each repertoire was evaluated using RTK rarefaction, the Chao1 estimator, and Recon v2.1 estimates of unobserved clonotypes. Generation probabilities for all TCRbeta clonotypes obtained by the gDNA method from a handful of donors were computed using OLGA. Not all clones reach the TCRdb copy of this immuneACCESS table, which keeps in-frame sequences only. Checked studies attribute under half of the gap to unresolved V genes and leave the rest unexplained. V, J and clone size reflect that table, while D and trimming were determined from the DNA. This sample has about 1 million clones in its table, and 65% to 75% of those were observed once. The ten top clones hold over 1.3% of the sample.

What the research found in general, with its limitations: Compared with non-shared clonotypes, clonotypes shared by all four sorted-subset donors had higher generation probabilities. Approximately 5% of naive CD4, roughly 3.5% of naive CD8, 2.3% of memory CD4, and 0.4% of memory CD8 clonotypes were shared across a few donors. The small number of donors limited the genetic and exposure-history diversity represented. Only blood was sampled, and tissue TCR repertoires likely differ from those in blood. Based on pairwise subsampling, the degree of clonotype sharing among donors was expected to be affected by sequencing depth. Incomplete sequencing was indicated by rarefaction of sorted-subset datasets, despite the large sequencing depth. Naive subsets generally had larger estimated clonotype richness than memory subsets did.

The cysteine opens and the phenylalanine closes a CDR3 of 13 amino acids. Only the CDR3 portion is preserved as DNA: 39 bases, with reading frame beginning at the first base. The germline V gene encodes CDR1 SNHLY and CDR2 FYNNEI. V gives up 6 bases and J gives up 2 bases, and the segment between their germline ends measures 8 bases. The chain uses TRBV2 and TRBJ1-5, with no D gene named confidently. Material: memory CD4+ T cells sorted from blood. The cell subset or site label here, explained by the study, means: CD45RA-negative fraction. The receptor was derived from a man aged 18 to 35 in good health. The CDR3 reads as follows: CASSLTGNQPQHF. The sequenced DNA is TGTGCCAGCAGCCTAACGGGCAATCAGCCCCAGCATTTT.